One sample yielded the 10 T cell receptor beta chains listed below, sequenced in a study of blood T cells in healthy people across ages. PCR was performed a second time for roughly 6 to 12 cycles using a sample-barcoded 5' primer and a J-beta primer mix. TCRdb re-analysed the 5' RACE reads in MiXCR, keeping a single row per CDR3 protein. The sample lists over 1,500,000 distinct CDR3 sequences; about two fifths were seen once. Sample: blood. These receptors were taken from a human donor in good health.

This clonotype was detected only a few times. This chain connects TRBV6-2 or TRBV6-3 to TRBJ2-3; D ambiguous. CDR1 is MNHEY, CDR2 SVGEGT, per germline. The CDR3 contains 14 residues. The germline V and J ends were trimmed by 6 bases and 7 bases, with 17 bases remaining between them. CDR3 loop: CASSIVGPTNTQYF. In nucleotides, the CDR3 is TGTGCCAGCAGCATAGTTGGCCCGACGAATACGCAGTATTTT.

This clonotype was counted at least ten times. This chain uses TRBV6-5 with TRBJ2-7, with 8 nucleotides matching TRBD1. The CDR3 totals 13 residues. Unmatched junction bases numbered 2, after V lost 6 bases and J lost 1 base. Germline lookup yields CDR1 MNHEY and CDR2 SVGAGI. The DNA of the CDR3 is TGTGCCAGCAGCTACAGGGGGTCCTACGAGCAGTACTTC. It translates to CASSYRGSYEQYF.

This clonotype showed up just a few times. The chain couples TRBV18 to TRBJ2-3; 7 bases line up with TRBD2. The germline CDR1 and CDR2 sequences are KGHSH and LQKENI. J was trimmed by 4 bases and V by 8 bases; bases with no gene match: 18. The CDR3 spans 17 residues. The chain's CDR3 is CASPPSYSGFKADTQYF. For the CDR3, the DNA is TGTGCCAGCCCGCCTTCCTATAGCGGGTTCAAGGCAGATACGCAGTATTTT.

The gene calls are TRBV20-1 and TRBJ2-5, with TRBD2 matching 9 bases. Per germline, CDR1 DFQATT and CDR2 SNEGSKA (reference sequence). CDR3 size: 13 residues. Losses at the gene ends were 3 bases for V and 8 bases for J; bases not matched to a gene: 7. The CDR3: CSARRLAEATQYF. CDR3 bases: TGCAGTGCTAGGAGACTAGCGGAGGCTACCCAGTACTTC.

The chain carries TRBV4-3 and TRBJ2-1; 9 bases line up with TRBD1. Germline lookup yields CDR1 LGHNA and CDR2 YSLEER. The CDR3 covers 15 residues. V shed 2 bases, J shed 10 bases, and the junction held 9 bases outside the gene matches. CDR3 sequence: CASSQYGQGPYEQFF. In DNA form, the CDR3 reads TGCGCCAGCAGCCAATACGGACAGGGGCCCTACGAGCAGTTCTTC.

The CDR3 sequence is CASSRQTRGDYEQYF. In DNA form, the CDR3 reads TGTGCCAGCAGTAGACAAACCAGGGGGGACTACGAGCAGTACTTC. The chain combines TRBV6-5 with TRBJ2-7; D is possibly TRBD1 (7 bases). The V end lost 5 bases, the J end lost 3 bases, and 17 bases lay between the germline ends. CDR3 length: 15 residues. CDR1 is MNHEY and CDR2 is SVGAGI in the germline V gene.

This clonotype was detected many times. V gene TRBV29-1 combines with J gene TRBJ2-3; D gene unclear. From germline, CDR1 is SQVTM and CDR2 ANQGSEA. V lost 7 bases and J lost 4, with 9 bases in between. The length of the CDR3 is 11 residues. The CDR3 region is CSGGTSDTQYF. DNA of the CDR3: TGCAGCGGGGGTACATCAGATACGCAGTATTTT.

This chain uses TRBV5-5 with TRBJ2-1, with D perhaps matching TRBD1 or TRBD2 (5 bases each). Germline V gene sequence: CDR1 SGHKS, CDR2 YYEKEE (reference sequence). The CDR3 has 12 amino acids. The V and J ends lost 2 bases and 15 bases respectively, with 15 bases between them. Here the CDR3 DNA reads TGTGCCAGCAGCTTTGTGGGGGAAGGTCGGTTCTTC. It is translated as CASSFVGEGRFF. The full variable domain, completed using reference TRBV5-5 and TRBJ2-1, is DAGVTQSPTHLIKTRGQQVTLRCSPISGHKSVSWYQQVLGQGPQFIFQYYEKEERGRGNFPDRFSARQFPNYSSELNVNALLLGDSALYLCASSFVGEGRFFGPGTRLTVL.

This clonotype occurred many times. The chain is built from TRBV4-2 and TRBJ2-7, with no clear D. The length of the CDR3 is 13 residues. The germline V and J ends were trimmed by 0 bases and 3 bases, with 6 bases remaining between them. From germline, CDR1 is LGHNA and CDR2 YNFKEQ. This CDR3 reads CASSQEGRYEQYF. The CDR3 bases are TGTGCCAGCAGCCAAGAAGGGCGCTACGAGCAGTACTTC.

The V and J genes are TRBV20-1 and TRBJ1-4, with a tentative D call TRBD1 (5 bases). The CDR3 is made up of 14 amino acids. Trimming shortened V by 7 bases and J by 6 bases, and 18 bases separated the two germline ends. Germline V gene data show CDR1 as DFQATT and CDR2 as SNEGSKA (reference sequence). The CDR3 protein is CSVRYGQGYEKLFF. The CDR3 DNA reads as TGCAGTGTGCGTTATGGGCAGGGTTATGAAAAACTGTTTTTT.